This TCR beta chain is drawn from a study of Ad26.COV2.S vaccination and SARS-CoV-2 variants. The CDR3 has 12 amino acids. Trimming cost V 6 bases and J 8 bases, with 13 bases left between them. CDR1 and CDR2 (germline): SGHTA, FQGNSA. General study points: CD8+ and CD4+ T cells specific for spike reportedly responded with substantial breadth after vaccination.

Method: immunoSEQ multiplex PCR; TCRdb's copy keeps in-frame clones and lacks some. The repertoire holds 300,000 to 400,000 clones, about nine tenths seen once, with around 3.5% in the top ten. As to treatment: roughly 18 received Ad26.COV2.S at low or high dose, single or two shots; five or six received placebo; per-sample allocation not given. Samples analyzed were those drawn on day 63 after the first vaccine or placebo injection. In the case of this clone: No antigen is known for it.

The sequencing here drew on peripheral blood, taken in a trial of Ad26.COV2.S vaccine versus placebo. This chain connects TRBV7-2 to TRBJ1-2, with D tentatively TRBD1 (6 bases). The sequence came from a person between 18 and 65 years old who received the Ad26.COV2.S COVID-19 vaccine or a placebo. The CDR3 nucleotides read TGTGCCAGCAGACAAACGGGGGCCGGCTACACCTTC. It specifies CASRQTGAGYTF.